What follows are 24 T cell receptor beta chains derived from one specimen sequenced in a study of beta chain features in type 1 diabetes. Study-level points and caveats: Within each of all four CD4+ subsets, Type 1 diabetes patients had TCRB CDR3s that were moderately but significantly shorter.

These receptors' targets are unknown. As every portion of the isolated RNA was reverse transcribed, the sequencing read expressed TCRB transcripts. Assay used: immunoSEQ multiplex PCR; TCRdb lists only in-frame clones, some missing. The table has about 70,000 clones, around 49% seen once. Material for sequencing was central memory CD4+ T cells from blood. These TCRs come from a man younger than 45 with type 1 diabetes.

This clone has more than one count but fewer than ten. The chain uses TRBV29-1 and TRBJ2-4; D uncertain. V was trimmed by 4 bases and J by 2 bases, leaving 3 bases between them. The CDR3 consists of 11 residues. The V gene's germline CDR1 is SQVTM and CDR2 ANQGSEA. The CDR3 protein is CSVVSKNIQYF. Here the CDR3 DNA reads TGCAGCGTTGTATCCAAAAACATTCAGTACTTC.

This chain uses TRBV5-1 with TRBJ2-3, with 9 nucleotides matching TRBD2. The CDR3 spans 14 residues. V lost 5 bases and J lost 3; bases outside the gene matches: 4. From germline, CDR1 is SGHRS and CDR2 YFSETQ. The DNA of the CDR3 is TGCGCCAGCAGTTCGGGACTAGCTACAGATACGCAGTATTTT. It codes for CASSSGLATDTQYF.

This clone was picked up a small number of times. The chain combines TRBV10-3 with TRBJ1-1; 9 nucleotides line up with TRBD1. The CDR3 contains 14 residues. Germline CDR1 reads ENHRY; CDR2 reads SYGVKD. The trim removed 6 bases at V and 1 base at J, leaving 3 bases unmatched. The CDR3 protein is CAIRRDRENTEAFF. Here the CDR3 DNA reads TGTGCCATCAGGCGGGACAGGGAGAACACTGAAGCTTTCTTT.

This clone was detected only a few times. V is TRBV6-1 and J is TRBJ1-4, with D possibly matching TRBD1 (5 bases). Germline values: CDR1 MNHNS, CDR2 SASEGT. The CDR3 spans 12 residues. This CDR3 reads CAVAGRGEKLFF. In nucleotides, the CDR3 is TGTGCGGTGGCAGGGCGCGGTGAAAAACTGTTTTTT.

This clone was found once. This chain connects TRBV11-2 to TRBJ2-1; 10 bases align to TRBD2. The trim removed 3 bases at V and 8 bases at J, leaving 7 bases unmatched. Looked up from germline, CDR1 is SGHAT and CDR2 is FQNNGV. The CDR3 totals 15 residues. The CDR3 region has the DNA TGTGCCAGCAGCTTCGGGACTAGCGACAGGGATGAGCAGTTCTTC. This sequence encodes CASSFGTSDRDEQFF.

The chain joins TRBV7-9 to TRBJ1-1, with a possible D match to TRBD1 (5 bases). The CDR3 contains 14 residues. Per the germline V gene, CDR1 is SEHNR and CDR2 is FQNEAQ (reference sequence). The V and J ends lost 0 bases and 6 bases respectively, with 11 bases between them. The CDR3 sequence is CASSLALSGSEAFF. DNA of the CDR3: TGTGCCAGCAGCTTAGCGCTATCAGGGTCTGAAGCTTTCTTT.

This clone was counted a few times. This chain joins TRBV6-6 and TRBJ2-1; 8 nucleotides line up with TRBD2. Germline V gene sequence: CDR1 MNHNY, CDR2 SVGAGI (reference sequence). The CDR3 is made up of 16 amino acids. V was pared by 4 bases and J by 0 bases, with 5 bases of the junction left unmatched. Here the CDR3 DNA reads TGTGCCAGCAGTTCCTATAGCGGGAACTCCTACAATGAGCAGTTCTTC. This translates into CASSSYSGNSYNEQFF.

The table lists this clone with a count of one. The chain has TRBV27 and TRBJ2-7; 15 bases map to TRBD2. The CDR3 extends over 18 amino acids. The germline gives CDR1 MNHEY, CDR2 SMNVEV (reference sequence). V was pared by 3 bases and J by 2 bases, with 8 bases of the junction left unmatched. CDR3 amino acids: CASSLKGLAGGGAYEQYF. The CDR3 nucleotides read TGTGCCAGCAGTTTGAAGGGACTAGCGGGAGGAGGGGCCTACGAGCAGTACTTC.

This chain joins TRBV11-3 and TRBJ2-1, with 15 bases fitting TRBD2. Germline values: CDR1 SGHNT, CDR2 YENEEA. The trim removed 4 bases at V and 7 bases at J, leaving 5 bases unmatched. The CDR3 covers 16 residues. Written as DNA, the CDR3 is TGTGCCAGCAGCTGGACTAGCGGGAGGGCCGGGAATGAGCAGTTCTTC. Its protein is CASSWTSGRAGNEQFF.

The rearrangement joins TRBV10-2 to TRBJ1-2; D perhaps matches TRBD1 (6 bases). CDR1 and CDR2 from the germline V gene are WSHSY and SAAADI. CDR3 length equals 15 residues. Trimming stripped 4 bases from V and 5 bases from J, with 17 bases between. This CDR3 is CASSVPPGQGYGYTF. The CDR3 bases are TGCGCCAGCAGTGTCCCCCCGGGCCAGGGGTATGGCTACACCTTC.

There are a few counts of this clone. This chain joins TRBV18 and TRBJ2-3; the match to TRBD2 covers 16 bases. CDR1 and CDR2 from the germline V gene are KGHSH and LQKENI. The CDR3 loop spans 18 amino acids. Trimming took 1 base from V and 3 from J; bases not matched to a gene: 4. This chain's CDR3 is CASSPRGLAGGPTDTQYF. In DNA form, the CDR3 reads TGTGCCAGCTCACCACGGGGACTAGCGGGGGGGCCAACAGATACGCAGTATTTT.

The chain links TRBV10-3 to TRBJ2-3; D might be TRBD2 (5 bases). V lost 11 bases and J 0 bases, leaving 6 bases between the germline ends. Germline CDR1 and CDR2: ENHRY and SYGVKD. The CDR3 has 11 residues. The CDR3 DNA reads TGTGCCGGGAGAAGCACAGATACGCAGTATTTT. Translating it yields CAGRSTDTQYF.

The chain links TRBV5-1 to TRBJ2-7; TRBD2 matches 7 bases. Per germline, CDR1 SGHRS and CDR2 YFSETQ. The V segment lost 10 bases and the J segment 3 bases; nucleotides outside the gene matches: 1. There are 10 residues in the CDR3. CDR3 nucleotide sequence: TGCGCCGGGGACTACTACGAGCAGTACTTC. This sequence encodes CAGDYYEQYF.

The CDR3 nucleotides read TGTGCCATCAGTGGGACAGGGCCCTACGAGCAGTACTTC. Amino acids: CAISGTGPYEQYF. The chain joins TRBV10-3 to TRBJ2-7, with 8 positions matching TRBD1. With V trimmed by 4 bases and J by 2 bases, 1 base remained unmatched. Germline values: CDR1 ENHRY, CDR2 SYGVKD. The CDR3 runs 13 residues.

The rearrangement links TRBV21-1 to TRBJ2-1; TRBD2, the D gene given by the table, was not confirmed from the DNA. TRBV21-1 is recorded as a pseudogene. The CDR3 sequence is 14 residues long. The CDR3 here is CASSNRRARNEQFF. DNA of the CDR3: TGTGCCAGCAGCAACAGGCGGGCTAGGAATGAGCAGTTCTTC.

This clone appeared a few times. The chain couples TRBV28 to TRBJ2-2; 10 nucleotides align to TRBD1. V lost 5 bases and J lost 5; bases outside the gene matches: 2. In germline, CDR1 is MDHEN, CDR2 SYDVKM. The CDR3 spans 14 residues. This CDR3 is CASSGTGETGELFF. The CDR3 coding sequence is TGTGCCAGCAGTGGGACAGGGGAAACCGGGGAGCTGTTTTTT.

CDR3 region: CASSLATGIDNEQFF. CDR3 bases: TGTGCCAGCAGCTTAGCGACGGGGATAGACAATGAGCAGTTCTTC. This chain joins TRBV7-6 and TRBJ2-1; D is perhaps TRBD2 (5 bases). V lost 0 bases and J lost 5, with 11 bases in between. Germline V lookup: CDR1 SGHVS, CDR2 FNYEAQ. This CDR3 is 15 amino acids long.

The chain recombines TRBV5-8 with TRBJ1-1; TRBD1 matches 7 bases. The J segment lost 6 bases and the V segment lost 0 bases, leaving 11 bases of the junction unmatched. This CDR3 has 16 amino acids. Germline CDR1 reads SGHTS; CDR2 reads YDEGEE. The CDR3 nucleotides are TGTGCCAGCAGCTTGGCGACAGGGCAGCAGGTGCCTGAAGCTTTCTTT. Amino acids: CASSLATGQQVPEAFF.

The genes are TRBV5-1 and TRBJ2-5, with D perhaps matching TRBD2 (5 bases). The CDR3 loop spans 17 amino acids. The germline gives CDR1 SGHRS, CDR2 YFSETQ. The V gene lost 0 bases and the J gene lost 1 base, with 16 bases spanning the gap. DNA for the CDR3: TGCGCCAGCAGCTTGGCCCTTAAGGGTAGCGTCCAAGAGACCCAGTACTTC. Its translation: CASSLALKGSVQETQYF.

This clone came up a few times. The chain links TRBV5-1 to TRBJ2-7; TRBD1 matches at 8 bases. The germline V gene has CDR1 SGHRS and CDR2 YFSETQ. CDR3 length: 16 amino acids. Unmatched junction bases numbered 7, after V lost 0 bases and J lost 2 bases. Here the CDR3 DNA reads TGCGCCAGCAGCTTGGCCCCGGGACAGGATCCCTACGAGCAGTACTTC. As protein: CASSLAPGQDPYEQYF.

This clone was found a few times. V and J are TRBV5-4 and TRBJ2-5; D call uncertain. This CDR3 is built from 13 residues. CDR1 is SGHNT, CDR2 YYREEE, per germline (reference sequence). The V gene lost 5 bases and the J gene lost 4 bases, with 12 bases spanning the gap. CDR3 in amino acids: CASSLDILETQYF. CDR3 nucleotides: TGTGCCAGCAGTCTCGACATATTAGAGACCCAGTACTTC. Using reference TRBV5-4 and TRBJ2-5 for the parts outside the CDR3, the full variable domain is ETGVTQSPTHLIKTRGQQVTLRCSSQSGHNTVSWYQQALGQGPQFIFQYYREEENGRGNFPPRFSGLQFPNYSSELNVNALELDDSALYLCASSLDILETQYFGPGTRLLVL.

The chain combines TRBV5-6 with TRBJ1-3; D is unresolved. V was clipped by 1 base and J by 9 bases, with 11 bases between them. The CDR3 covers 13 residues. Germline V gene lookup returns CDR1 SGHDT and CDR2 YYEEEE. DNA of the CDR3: TGTGCCAGCAGCTTGCGGTGGTCAGGCACCATATATTTT. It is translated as CASSLRWSGTIYF.

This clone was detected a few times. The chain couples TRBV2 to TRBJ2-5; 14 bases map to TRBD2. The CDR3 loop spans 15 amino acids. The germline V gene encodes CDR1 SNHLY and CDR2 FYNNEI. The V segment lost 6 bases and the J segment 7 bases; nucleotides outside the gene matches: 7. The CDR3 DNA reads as TGTGCCAGCAGAGGGACTAGCGGGAGCTATGGGACCCAGTACTTC. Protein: CASRGTSGSYGTQYF.

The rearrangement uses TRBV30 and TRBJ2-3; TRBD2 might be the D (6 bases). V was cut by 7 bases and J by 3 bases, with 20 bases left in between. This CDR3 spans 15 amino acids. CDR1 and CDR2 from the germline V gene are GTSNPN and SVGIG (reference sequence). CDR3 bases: TGTGCCTCCTCCAATGTGAGGGACTTTACAGATACGCAGTATTTT. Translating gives CASSNVRDFTDTQYF.